This record looks at one T cell receptor beta chain sequence and its context. The antigen remains unidentified. The sample is drawn from a study of CXCR3-negative and CXCR3-positive naive CD8 T cells. Whole-study findings and limits: Freshly isolated PBMCs were used in most assays, given partial CXCR3 loss after freezing. Naive cells with CXCR3 showed TRB CDR3s that were more hydrophobic than those in CXCR3-negative naive cells.

Germline values: CDR1 DFQATT, CDR2 SNEGSKA (reference sequence). The CDR3 extends over 12 amino acids. CD45RO-CCR7+CD27+CD95- marked naive CD8+ T cells. Libraries were UMI-labeled 5' RACE TRB cDNA. Reprocessing the 5' RACE reads, TCRdb reports a single entry for every CDR3 protein and omits DNA. This sample contains about 130,000 distinct CDR3 sequences. Sequenced sample: naive CXCR3- CD8+ T cells from blood. Indicated subset: CD45RO-CCR7+CD27+CD95- naive CD8+ T cells lacking CXCR3 (TNR3-). The sequence was obtained from a human donor in good health. Some clones in this sample may be carry-over from other donors' samples. V gene TRBV20-1 combines with J gene TRBJ2-7; as DNA is missing, the TRBD1 call by TCRdb cannot be tested. CDR3 amino acids: CSVPTGLGEQYF.